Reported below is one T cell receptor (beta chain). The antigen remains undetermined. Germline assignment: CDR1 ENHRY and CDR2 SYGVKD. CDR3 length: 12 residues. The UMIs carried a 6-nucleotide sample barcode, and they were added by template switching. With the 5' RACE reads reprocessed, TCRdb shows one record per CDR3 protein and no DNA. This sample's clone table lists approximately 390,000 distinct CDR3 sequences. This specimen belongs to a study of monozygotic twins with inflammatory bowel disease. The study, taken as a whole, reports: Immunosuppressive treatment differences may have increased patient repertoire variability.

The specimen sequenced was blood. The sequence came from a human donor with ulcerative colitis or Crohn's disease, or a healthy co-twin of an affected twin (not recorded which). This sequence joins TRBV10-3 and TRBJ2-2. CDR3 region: CAISDRTGELFF.